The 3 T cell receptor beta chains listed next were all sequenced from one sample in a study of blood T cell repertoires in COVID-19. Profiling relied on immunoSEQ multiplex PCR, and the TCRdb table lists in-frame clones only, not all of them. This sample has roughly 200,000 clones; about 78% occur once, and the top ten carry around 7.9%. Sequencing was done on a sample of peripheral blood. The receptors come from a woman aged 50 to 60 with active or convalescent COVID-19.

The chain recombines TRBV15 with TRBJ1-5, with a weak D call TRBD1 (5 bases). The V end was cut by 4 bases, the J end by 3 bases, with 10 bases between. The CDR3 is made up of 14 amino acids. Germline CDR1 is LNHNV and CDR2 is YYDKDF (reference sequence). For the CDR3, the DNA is TGTGCCACCAGCATGGGACTAAACAATCAGCCCCAGCATTTT. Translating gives CATSMGLNNQPQHF.

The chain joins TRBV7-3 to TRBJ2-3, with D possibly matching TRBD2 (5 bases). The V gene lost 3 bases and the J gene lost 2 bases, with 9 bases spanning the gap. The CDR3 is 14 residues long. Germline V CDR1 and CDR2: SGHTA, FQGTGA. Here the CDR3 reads CASSFDYSTDTQYF. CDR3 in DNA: TGTGCCAGCAGCTTTGACTACTCCACAGATACGCAGTATTTT.

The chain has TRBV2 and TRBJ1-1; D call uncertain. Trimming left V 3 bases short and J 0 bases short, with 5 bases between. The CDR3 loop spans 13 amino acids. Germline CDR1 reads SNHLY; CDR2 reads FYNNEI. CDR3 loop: CASSDSVNTEAFF. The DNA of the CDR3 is TGTGCCAGCAGTGACAGCGTGAACACTGAAGCTTTCTTT.